One sample yielded the 20 T cell receptor beta chains listed below, sequenced in a study of cytomegalovirus exposure and HLA in healthy donors. PCR employed 60 Vbeta and 13 Jbeta primers. The protocol was immunoSEQ multiplex PCR, while the TCRdb copy is restricted to in-frame clones and leaves out a portion. The profile shows 120,000 to 150,000 clones, around 80% of them singletons. Sample: PBMCs. All receptors come from a man younger than 45 in good health and CMV-seronegative.

This chain connects TRBV28 to TRBJ1-5; 9 bases are shared with TRBD1. The CDR3 is 15 amino acids. V was pared by 5 bases and J by 2 bases, with 4 bases of the junction left unmatched. The germline V gene encodes CDR1 MDHEN and CDR2 SYDVKM. The chain's CDR3 is CASSGGQGGNQPQHF. CDR3 DNA sequence: TGTGCCAGCAGTGGGGGACAGGGTGGCAATCAGCCCCAGCATTTT.

The chain recombines TRBV7-6 with TRBJ2-1, with unresolved D. Trimming left V 5 bases short and J 5 bases short, with 4 bases between. This CDR3 contains 11 residues. Germline CDR1 reads SGHVS; CDR2 reads FNYEAQ. For the CDR3, the DNA is TGTGCCAGCAGCACAAACAATGAGCAGTTCTTC. Translated, it gives CASSTNNEQFF.

This clone was detected only a few times. V gene TRBV4-2 combines with J gene TRBJ2-7; tentative D call: TRBD1 (6 bases). Germline lookup yields CDR1 LGHNA and CDR2 YNFKEQ. V lost 0 bases to trimming and J lost 1 base, with 16 bases between them. The CDR3 length is 17 residues. CDR3 amino acids: CASSQDQWAQGSYEQYF. CDR3 DNA: TGTGCCAGCAGCCAAGATCAGTGGGCGCAGGGGTCCTACGAGCAGTACTTC.

As DNA, the CDR3 is TGTGCCAGCAGCCCTGGGGACAGGGAGAAAGAGACCCAGTACTTC. Amino acids: CASSPGDREKETQYF. The V call is TRBV7-3, the J call TRBJ2-5; 9 bases line up with TRBD1. The junction had 7 bases not matched to a gene; V was cut back by 5 bases and J by 3 bases. Germline V gene sequence: CDR1 SGHTA, CDR2 FQGTGA. This CDR3 comprises 15 residues.

This clone turned up a few times. The CDR3 reads CASSFPWTGENYGYTF. The CDR3, as DNA: TGTGCCAGCAGCTTCCCCTGGACAGGGGAAAACTATGGCTACACCTTC. This chain connects TRBV5-5 to TRBJ1-2, with 9 bases aligning to TRBD1. Germline-derived CDR1 and CDR2 are SGHKS and YYEKEE (reference sequence). V dropped 2 bases and J dropped 2; count of bases not matched to a gene: 7. The CDR3 is 16 amino acids.

V is TRBV28 and J is TRBJ2-7; D may be TRBD1 (5 bases). The CDR3 loop spans 15 amino acids. Trimming removed 5 bases from V and 4 bases from J, with 18 bases in between. Germline assignment: CDR1 MDHEN and CDR2 SYDVKM. CDR3 region: CASSLPTTVPYEQYF. CDR3 coding DNA: TGTGCCAGCAGTCTTCCCACGACAGTCCCATACGAGCAGTACTTC.

V usage is TRBV10-3 and J usage is TRBJ2-7; 7 positions agree with TRBD1. Germline V CDR1 and CDR2: ENHRY, SYGVKD. Trimming took 5 bases from V and 2 from J; bases not matched to a gene: 9. The CDR3 loop spans 15 amino acids. CDR3 residues: CAISTRTGYTYEQYF. CDR3 nucleotides: TGTGCCATCAGTACTAGGACAGGCTATACCTACGAGCAGTACTTC.

The V call is TRBV7-2, the J call TRBJ2-7, with D possibly being TRBD1 (6 bases). The germline V gene encodes CDR1 SGHTA and CDR2 FQGNSA. The V and J ends lost 4 bases and 3 bases respectively, with 10 bases between them. The CDR3 spans 13 residues. The CDR3 DNA reads as TGTGCCAGCAGCTCCCAGGGGTACTACGAGCAGTACTTC. Amino acids: CASSSQGYYEQYF.

This chain connects TRBV15 to TRBJ2-3, with D uncertain. Germline V gene sequence: CDR1 LNHNV, CDR2 YYDKDF (reference sequence). V lost 0 bases and J 3 bases, leaving 19 bases between the germline ends. The CDR3 contains 18 residues. This CDR3 reads CATSRDQDRHYWTDTQYF. In DNA, the CDR3 is TGTGCCACCAGCAGAGATCAAGATCGGCACTACTGGACAGATACGCAGTATTTT.

This chain joins TRBV2 and TRBJ1-2; tentatively, D is TRBD1 (6 bases). CDR1 is SNHLY and CDR2 is FYNNEI in the germline V gene. V was clipped by 7 bases and J by 8 bases, with 23 bases between them. The CDR3 is 15 residues long. CDR3 sequence reads: CASTYRTASRQGYTF. Here the CDR3 DNA reads TGTGCCAGCACCTATAGGACAGCATCTCGTCAGGGCTACACCTTC. Filled out from reference TRBV2 and TRBJ1-2, the complete variable domain reads EPEVTQTPSHQVTQMGQEVILRCVPISNHLYFYWYRQILGQKVEFLVSFYNNEISEKSEIFDDQFSVERPDGSNFTLKIRSTKLEDSAMYFCASTYRTASRQGYTFGSGTRLTVV.

The chain employs TRBV2 and TRBJ2-1; 9 nucleotides match TRBD2. CDR1 and CDR2 from the germline V gene are SNHLY and FYNNEI. There are 16 residues in the CDR3. V shed 1 base and J 5 bases; nucleotides not matched to a gene: 6. The CDR3 loop is CASSEGRLAGNNEQFF. For the CDR3, the DNA is TGTGCCAGCAGTGAAGGGAGGCTAGCGGGGAACAATGAGCAGTTCTTC.

This clone was detected once. The chain joins TRBV5-6 to TRBJ1-2; D remains unclear. The CDR3 runs 13 residues. CDR1 and CDR2 from the germline V gene are SGHDT and YYEEEE. Between the trimmed V and J ends, which lost 1 base and 5 bases, there was a span of 9 bases. The CDR3 nucleotides are TGTGCCAGCAGCTTGACAGACAAGTATGGCTACACCTTC. Translation: CASSLTDKYGYTF.

This clone was seen a single time. The chain carries TRBV29-1 and TRBJ1-1, with D unresolved. The CDR3 is made up of 12 amino acids. Germline CDR1 reads SQVTM; CDR2 reads ANQGSEA. V lost 2 bases and J 1 base, leaving 5 bases between the germline ends. CDR3 in amino acids: CSVEPQNTEAFF. The CDR3 DNA follows: TGCAGCGTTGAACCACAGAACACTGAAGCTTTCTTT.

The chain employs TRBV19 and TRBJ1-1; weak D call: TRBD1 (5 bases). Trimming took off 5 bases at V and 3 bases at J, with 19 bases between the two ends. The CDR3 totals 16 residues. Germline assignment: CDR1 LNHDA and CDR2 SQIVND (reference sequence). The CDR3, as DNA: TGTGCCAGTAGTCGGGAGCGAGGGGAGGAGGACACTGAAGCTTTCTTT. This sequence encodes CASSRERGEEDTEAFF. Combining the CDR3 with reference TRBV19 and TRBJ1-1 gives the whole variable domain DGGITQSPKYLFRKEGQNVTLSCEQNLNHDAMYWYRQDPGQGLRLIYYSQIVNDFQKGDIAEGYSVSREKKESFPLTVTSAQKNPTAFYLCASSRERGEEDTEAFFGQGTRLTVV.

V is TRBV30 and J is TRBJ2-1, with TRBD2 matching 8 bases. With V trimmed by 4 bases and J by 4 bases, 3 bases remained unmatched. Germline loops: CDR1 GTSNPN, CDR2 SVGIG (reference sequence). The CDR3 loop spans 13 amino acids. In DNA form, the CDR3 reads TGTGCCTGGACTAGCGGGTCATACAATGAGCAGTTCTTC. It translates to CAWTSGSYNEQFF.

The rearrangement links TRBV7-8 to TRBJ2-5, with a weak D call TRBD1 (6 bases). Trimming stripped 5 bases from V and 5 bases from J, with 18 bases between. The CDR3 extends over 15 amino acids. Germline V gives CDR1 SGHVS, CDR2 FQNEAQ. The CDR3 here is CASSTSQGRTETQYF. The CDR3 region has the DNA TGTGCCAGCAGCACCTCACAGGGTAGGACGGAGACCCAGTACTTC. Variable domain in full (rest from reference TRBV7-8 and TRBJ2-5): GAGVSQSPRYKVAKRGQDVALRCDPISGHVSLFWYQQALGQGPEFLTYFQNEAQLDKSGLPSDRFFAERPEGSVSTLKIQRTQQEDSAVYLCASSTSQGRTETQYFGPGTRLLVL.

The chain employs TRBV5-1 and TRBJ2-2; D not certain. This CDR3 region has 17 residues. The germline V gene has CDR1 SGHRS and CDR2 YFSETQ. V lost 4 bases and J lost 1, with 17 bases in between. In DNA, the CDR3 is TGCGCCAGCAGCAACCGCTCCCCGGCAGGGAACACCGGGGAGCTGTTTTTT. As protein: CASSNRSPAGNTGELFF.

V gene TRBV30 combines with J gene TRBJ1-1; D is ambiguous. The germline gives CDR1 GTSNPN, CDR2 SVGIG (reference sequence). This CDR3 spans 15 amino acids. Between the trimmed V and J ends, which lost 0 bases and 0 bases, there was a span of 11 bases. Here the CDR3 reads CAWSVVQSMNTEAFF. For the CDR3, the DNA is TGTGCCTGGAGTGTAGTACAGAGTATGAACACTGAAGCTTTCTTT.

The gene calls are TRBV28 and TRBJ2-1; 10 nucleotides align to TRBD2. The CDR3 loop spans 14 amino acids. J was trimmed by 8 bases and V by 4 bases; bases with no gene match: 5. Per the germline V gene, CDR1 is MDHEN and CDR2 is SYDVKM. CDR3 DNA sequence: TGTGCCAGCAGTTCTAGCGGGAGCCTCTATGAGCAGTTCTTC. This encodes CASSSSGSLYEQFF.

The CDR3 loop reads CASSLARDSEQFF. CDR3 nucleotides: TGTGCCAGCAGCTTAGCGAGGGATAGTGAGCAGTTCTTC. J is TRBJ2-1 and V is TRBV7-8; D perhaps matches TRBD2 (5 bases). The CDR3 loop spans 13 amino acids. V lost 0 bases and J 9 bases, leaving 9 bases between the germline ends. Germline-derived CDR1 and CDR2 are SGHVS and FQNEAQ.